One and the same sample provided the 21 T cell receptor beta chains below, sequenced in a study of T cell responses to AZD1222 COVID-19 vaccine. Sequencing was performed with immunoSEQ multiplex PCR; in TCRdb, only in-frame clones are kept and a portion is missing. The sample holds around 160,000 clones, 90% to 95% seen once. The source was peripheral blood, collected on day 0 of AZD1222 vaccination. The receptors originated from an adult in good health.

The V gene is TRBV27, the J gene TRBJ2-7, with D hard to call. The V end lost 5 bases, the J end lost 4 bases, and 15 bases lay between the germline ends. Germline assignment: CDR1 MNHEY and CDR2 SMNVEV (reference sequence). This CDR3 region has 14 residues. CDR3 DNA: TGTGCCAGCAGTATGGGTGGTCCCACATACGAGCAGTACTTC. It translates to CASSMGGPTYEQYF.

Only one count was recorded for this clone. This chain connects TRBV10-3 to TRBJ2-7, with 8 bases fitting TRBD1. Germline V gives CDR1 ENHRY, CDR2 SYGVKD. V lost 3 bases, J lost 4 bases, and 5 bases stayed unmatched. This CDR3 is built from 14 residues. The CDR3 DNA reads as TGTGCCATCAGTGATCACAGGGGGTCGTACGAGCAGTACTTC. Protein sequence: CAISDHRGSYEQYF.

In its sample, this clone was seen once. This chain joins TRBV27 and TRBJ2-5; 12 bases map to TRBD2. The J segment lost 1 base and the V segment lost 2 bases, leaving 8 bases of the junction unmatched. The CDR3 is made up of 18 amino acids. Germline CDR1 and CDR2: MNHEY and SMNVEV (reference sequence). CDR3 sequence (DNA): TGTGCCAGCAGTTTAAGACCACCGGGACTAGCGGGCCAAGAGACCCAGTACTTC. The encoded protein is CASSLRPPGLAGQETQYF.

The rearrangement links TRBV5-4 to TRBJ1-1; D is ambiguous. The germline gives CDR1 SGHNT, CDR2 YYREEE (reference sequence). V lost 0 bases to trimming and J lost 9 bases, with 9 bases between them. The CDR3 has 12 amino acids. The chain's CDR3 is CASSLVTGKAFF. In DNA form, the CDR3 reads TGTGCCAGCAGCTTGGTTACGGGGAAAGCTTTCTTT.

This chain links TRBV7-9 with TRBJ2-3; 13 positions match TRBD2. Losses at the gene ends were 5 bases for V and 6 bases for J; bases not matched to a gene: 8. The CDR3 loop spans 16 amino acids. The germline gives CDR1 SEHNR, CDR2 FQNEAQ (reference sequence). The CDR3 here is CASSPGLAGVLDTQYF. CDR3 coding DNA: TGTGCCAGCAGCCCTGGACTAGCGGGAGTCCTCGATACGCAGTATTTT.

V usage is TRBV7-2 and J usage is TRBJ2-2, with 8 bases identical to TRBD2. This CDR3 has 14 amino acids. V was pared by 5 bases and J by 12 bases, with 11 bases of the junction left unmatched. CDR1 is SGHTA, CDR2 FQGNSA, per germline. The CDR3 DNA reads TGTGCCAGCAGCCCCGGGGGGGCCGGGACTAAGCTGTTTTTT. It codes for CASSPGGAGTKLFF.

V is TRBV5-6 and J is TRBJ2-3; no firm D call. V lost 0 bases and J lost 2, with 10 bases in between. The CDR3 consists of 15 residues. CDR1 is SGHDT, CDR2 YYEEEE, per germline. The CDR3, as DNA: TGTGCCAGCAGCTTGGCCGGACGGAACACAGATACGCAGTATTTT. It encodes CASSLAGRNTDTQYF.

The chain couples TRBV4-2 to TRBJ1-2, with TRBD1 matching over 7 bases. The CDR3 is made up of 13 amino acids. After removal of 3 bases from V and 8 bases from J, the junction contained 6 bases not matched to a gene. Germline V gene lookup returns CDR1 LGHNA and CDR2 YNFKEQ. The CDR3 nucleotides read TGTGCCAGCAGCCAGCTACAGGGGCCCGGCTACACCTTC. It yields the protein CASSQLQGPGYTF.

The CDR3 bases are TGTGCCAGCAGCTTTTTGTTCTACGAGCAGTACTTC. It is translated as CASSFLFYEQYF. This chain links TRBV7-9 with TRBJ2-7, with D unclear. There are 12 residues in the CDR3. Germline values: CDR1 SEHNR, CDR2 FQNEAQ (reference sequence). V was pared by 3 bases and J by 3 bases, with 6 bases between.

The genes are TRBV6-6 and TRBJ1-1, with 9 bases aligning to TRBD1. CDR3 length: 14 residues. Germline CDR1 is MNHNY and CDR2 is SVGAGI (reference sequence). V was clipped by 7 bases and J by 1 base; unmatched bases: 4. DNA of the CDR3: TGTGCCAGCATCCGACAGGGGGGGAACACTGAAGCTTTCTTT. Translation gives CASIRQGGNTEAFF.

The rearrangement joins TRBV12-5 to TRBJ1-5; the D is unclear. The CDR3 loop spans 13 amino acids. Germline V gene lookup returns CDR1 LGHNT and CDR2 FRNRAP. The V gene lost 5 bases and the J gene lost 4 bases, with 9 bases spanning the gap. CDR3 nucleotides: TGTGCTAGTGGTGTGGGGAGAAATCAGCCCCAGCATTTT. Residues: CASGVGRNQPQHF.

The V gene is TRBV3-1 (or the pseudogene TRBV3-2), the J gene TRBJ2-5; D remains unclear. The CDR3 length is 13 residues. Germline CDR1 and CDR2: LGHDT and YNNKEL (reference sequence). Trimming cost V 4 bases and J 3 bases, with 9 bases left between them. The CDR3 region has the DNA TGTGCCAGCAGCCGCGCCCCTAAAGAGACCCAGTACTTC. This sequence encodes CASSRAPKETQYF.

This chain connects TRBV3-1 (or the pseudogene TRBV3-2) to TRBJ2-3; D might be TRBD1 (6 bases). The V end was cut by 2 bases, the J end by 4 bases, with 7 bases between. Germline CDR1 LGHDT, CDR2 YNNKEL (reference sequence). CDR3 length: 13 residues. The CDR3 nucleotides are TGTGCCAGCAGCCAATCAGGGGCAGATACGCAGTATTTT. Its protein is CASSQSGADTQYF.

The V gene is TRBV3-1 (or the pseudogene TRBV3-2), the J gene TRBJ2-7; 8 bases agree with TRBD2. The CDR3 covers 14 residues. The germline gives CDR1 LGHDT, CDR2 YNNKEL (reference sequence). Trimming took 0 bases from V and 3 from J; bases not matched to a gene: 1. This CDR3 is CASSQDGTSYEQYF. The DNA of the CDR3 is TGTGCCAGCAGCCAAGATGGGACTAGCTACGAGCAGTACTTC.

Turning to this clone: Distinct nucleotide sequences in the sample also encode this CDR3. V is TRBV6-5 and J is TRBJ1-4; D gene uncertain. CDR1 and CDR2 (germline): MNHEY, SVGAGI. The germline V and J ends were trimmed by 4 bases and 8 bases, with 8 bases remaining between them. CDR3 length equals 12 residues. Written as DNA, the CDR3 is TGTGCCAGCAGTTCTCGGCGAGAAAAACTGTTTTTT. It translates to CASSSRREKLFF.

The genes are TRBV6-2 or TRBV6-3 and TRBJ1-5, with D unclear. V dropped 5 bases and J dropped 1 base, with 12 bases sitting between them. This CDR3 comprises 15 residues. CDR1 is MNHEY, CDR2 SVGEGT, per germline. CDR3 nucleotide sequence: TGTGCCAGCAGTGACACTATTACGAGCAATCAGCCCCAGCATTTT. It yields the protein CASSDTITSNQPQHF.

The chain uses TRBV5-1 and TRBJ1-5; TRBD1 matches 9 bases. V dropped 4 bases and J dropped 7; count of bases not matched to a gene: 6. Germline assignment: CDR1 SGHRS and CDR2 YFSETQ. CDR3 length equals 14 residues. CDR3 DNA sequence: TGCGCCAGCAGCCTTCGACAGGGGGAGCAGCCCCAGCATTTT. This translates into CASSLRQGEQPQHF.

The chain recombines TRBV12-3 or TRBV12-4 with TRBJ2-7, with D possibly being TRBD1 (5 bases). The CDR3 has 11 residues. V lost 2 bases to trimming and J lost 8 bases, with 7 bases between them. The CDR3 is CASSLKGKQYF. The CDR3 DNA reads as TGTGCCAGCAGTTTAAAGGGGAAGCAGTACTTC.

This chain links TRBV19 with TRBJ2-5, with D perhaps assigned TRBD1 or TRBD2 (5 bases each). The germline gives CDR1 LNHDA, CDR2 SQIVND (reference sequence). This CDR3 has 13 residues. The V gene lost 5 bases and the J gene lost 2 bases, with 9 bases spanning the gap. The CDR3 DNA reads as TGTGCCAGTAGTGACAGACTACAAGAGACCCAGTACTTC. It translates to CASSDRLQETQYF.

The genes are TRBV9 and TRBJ1-1; perhaps TRBD1 as D (5 bases). This CDR3 spans 15 amino acids. CDR1 is SGDLS, CDR2 YYNGEE, per germline. The germline V and J ends were trimmed by 4 bases and 7 bases, with 20 bases remaining between them. DNA of the CDR3: TGTGCCAGCAGCCTGACCGGGACCTTTGTCGATGAAGCTTTCTTT. Its translation: CASSLTGTFVDEAFF.

The chain employs TRBV5-6 and TRBJ2-5; 9 bases line up with TRBD1. The length of the CDR3 is 15 residues. CDR1 SGHDT and CDR2 YYEEEE come from the germline V gene. Trimming took 3 bases from V and 5 from J; bases not matched to a gene: 8. The CDR3 sequence is CASSWQQGAGETQYF. CDR3 bases: TGTGCCAGCAGCTGGCAACAGGGGGCGGGGGAGACCCAGTACTTC. Drawing the rest from reference TRBV5-6 and TRBJ2-5, the complete variable domain is DAGVTQSPTHLIKTRGQQVTLRCSPKSGHDTVSWYQQALGQGPQFIFQYYEEEERQRGNFPDRFSGHQFPNYSSELNVNALLLGDSALYLCASSWQQGAGETQYFGPGTRLLVL.